The following is a T cell receptor (beta chain) sequence with its context. The antigen remains unidentified. V trimming: 0 bases; J trimming: 4 bases; junction bases outside the gene matches: 6. The CDR3 loop spans 16 amino acids. Looked up from germline, CDR1 is LGHNA and CDR2 is YSLEER. Primers for the PCR totalled 60 Vbeta and 13 Jbeta. Sequencing was performed with immunoSEQ multiplex PCR; in TCRdb, only in-frame clones are kept and a portion is missing. The sample includes some 150,000 clones, roughly 79% of them seen just once. This sample was included in a study of cytomegalovirus exposure and HLA in healthy donors. Notes on the study in general: Roughly 170 TCR beta chains were listed as cytomegalovirus-associated. Apparent HLA restriction characterized most CMV-associated TCR beta chains in a later analysis. In vitro testing confirmed a few CMV-associated chains as specific for CMV antigens. In a later analysis, TCR beta V- and J-gene trimming was associated with a missense DCLRE1C variant.

The sample comprised PBMCs. The chain has TRBV4-3 and TRBJ2-7; 10 bases line up with TRBD1. The source of this sequence is a woman aged 45-59 years in good health and CMV-seronegative. The CDR3 DNA follows: TGCGCCAGCAGCCAAGATCTATCGGGACAGGGGTACGAGCAGTACTTC. Translating it yields CASSQDLSGQGYEQYF.